The sequence of this T cell receptor beta chain was determined in a study of metastatic and nonmetastatic thyroid tumors. Whole-study context: Blood and tumor or nodule tissue repertoires from malignant and benign thyroid patients were compared. Study findings and constraints: Significantly greater TCR beta diversity was reportedly found in malignant thyroid tumors than in benign nodules (in blood and tumor).

Concerning this clone itself: Its antigen remains unknown.

As originally analysed: A classifier for distant metastasis in papillary thyroid cancer was constructed using CDR3 differences observed across clinicopathological groups. TCRdb reanalyzed the PCR reads with MiXCR. The V and J calls reflect TCRdb's pipeline rather than the authors' work. The sample shows roughly 30,000 clones, roughly a sixth of them seen only once. The V and J ends lost 5 bases and 1 base respectively, with 15 bases between them. Per the germline V gene, CDR1 is SGHVS and CDR2 is FQNEAQ. The CDR3 contains 16 residues. No patient had received any treatment before thyroid surgery. The chain couples TRBV7-8 to TRBJ1-5; possibly TRBD1 for D (5 bases). This receptor was identified in a female donor with papillary thyroid cancer or a benign thyroid nodule (not recorded which). Some clones in this sample may be carry-over from other donors' samples. The sample consisted of blood. The CDR3 spells CASSLIPGPSNQPQHF. The CDR3, as DNA: TGTGCCAGCAGCCTAATTCCGGGGCCGAGCAATCAGCCCCAGCATTTT.